This TCR beta chain was found in a study of regulatory T cells in long-lasting Graves disease. About the study: For under 3 months, newly diagnosed Graves' patients had been taking antithyroid drugs.

This clonotype was found many times. Its antigen is as yet unknown. Germline CDR1 reads LGHNT; CDR2 reads FRNRAP. Trimming took 0 bases from V and 6 from J; bases not matched to a gene: 14. There are 18 residues in the CDR3. Study-level findings and limits: Those with persistent disease had in common more public clonotypes (about 2,700) than new patients (approximately 890). Persistent Graves' patients showed a TCR diversity that was lower than that of newly diagnosed ones. Since the sample size was small, accuracy may have been reduced.

Researchers made TCR beta libraries by using iRepertoire HTBI primers and running Arm-PCR on CDR3 regions. One entry per CDR3 protein results from TCRdb running MiXCR on the multiplex PCR reads. The sample consists of around 420,000 distinct CDR3 sequences, 15% to 19% of them appearing once. Time point in this sample: newly diagnosed GD, antithyroid drugs for less than 3 months. Extracted RNA from PBMCs served as the source of the TCR library. The receptor comes from a female donor with Graves disease. The gene calls are TRBV12-5 and TRBJ1-5; TRBD1 aligns across 7 bases. The source was peripheral blood mononuclear cells (PBMCs), collected at new diagnosis, from a patient treated with antithyroid drugs. The CDR3 protein is CASGLVRWTRGWSQPQHF. The CDR3 DNA reads TGTGCTAGTGGTTTGGTAAGATGGACCAGGGGGTGGAGTCAGCCCCAGCATTTT.